This T cell receptor (beta chain) was profiled in a study of response to subunit inactivated influenza vaccine. Notes on the study in general: T cells newly recruited by each seasonal influenza vaccination are few, the authors suggested.

One entry per CDR3 protein results from TCRdb running MiXCR on the RT-PCR reads. The table records just over 300,000 distinct CDR3 sequences, roughly 22% of them present only once. Note on this clonotype: What it binds is not known.

Per germline, CDR1 KGHSH and CDR2 LQKENI. V gave up 1 base and J gave up 7 bases, with 10 bases separating them. The CDR3 covers 13 residues. The chain recombines TRBV18 with TRBJ2-5; TRBD1 or TRBD2 may be the D gene (5 bases each). Here the sequenced sample was PBMCs from blood, taken less than 22 months after vaccination. The TCR sequence derives from a man in his fifties or sixties who received an inactivated influenza vaccine. The CDR3 DNA follows: TGTGCCAGCTCACCACGGGACCTTCGGACCCAGTACTTC. Protein: CASSPRDLRTQYF.